This TCR beta chain derives from a study of T-cell memory formation after mild COVID-19. TCRdb analysed the 5' RACE reads with MiXCR anew, one entry per CDR3 protein. Among 280,000 or so distinct CDR3 sequences, 7.5% to 9.5% were seen once, and the ten largest hold approximately 23%. Losses at the gene ends were 5 bases for V and 7 bases for J; bases not matched to a gene: 7. Germline assignment: CDR1 SGHTA and CDR2 FQGNSA. This CDR3 has 15 amino acids. The sequence derives from a man younger than 30 who had mild COVID-19 (a few samples of this study predate the infection). Cell type and time point are not known. The sequenced sample consisted of PBMCs or a T cell subset sorted from them (not recorded which). The chain recombines TRBV7-2 with TRBJ2-2, with TRBD1 identical over 10 bases. CDR3 coding DNA: TGTGCCAGCAGCAGACAGGGGGCAGAAGGCGGGGAGCTGTTTTTT. It specifies CASSRQGAEGGELFF. Full variable domain (rest looked up from reference TRBV7-2 and TRBJ2-2): GAGVSQSPSNKVTEKGKDVELRCDPISGHTALYWYRQSLGQGLEFLIYFQGNSAPDKSGLPSDRFSAERTGGSVSTLTIQRTQQEDSAVYLCASSRQGAEGGELFFGEGSRLTVL.